This passage covers 7 T cell receptor beta chains from one sample sequenced in a study of T cell clonality in common variable immunodeficiency. Profiling relied on immunoSEQ multiplex PCR, and the TCRdb table lists in-frame clones only, not all of them. Listed for the sample are approximately 34,000 clones, none seen a single time. The specimen was peripheral blood mononuclear cells. These receptor sequences come from a person aged 18 to 69 in good health.

This clone was seen many times. The read terminates 3 residues before the CDR3 end, so the remaining end is supplied by the germline J gene. The V and J genes are TRBV30 and TRBJ1-2, with 7 bases fitting TRBD1. The CDR3 has 14 residues. Per germline, CDR1 GTSNPN and CDR2 SVGIG (reference sequence). The J segment lost 4 bases and the V segment lost 3 bases, leaving 8 bases of the junction unmatched. The sequenced CDR3 bases are TGTGCCTGGAGGGCCCTGGACAGGCGCTATGGC. It is translated as CAWRALDRRYG. The full CDR3 is CAWRALDRRYGYTF. The full variable domain, rest sourced from reference TRBV30 and TRBJ1-2, is SQTIHQWPATLVQPVGSPLSLECTVEGTSNPNLYWYRQAAGRGLQLLFYSVGIGQISSEVPQNLSASRPQDRQFILSSKKLLLSDSGFYLCAWRALDRRYGYTFGSGTRLTVV.

In this sample, this clone turned up many times. Sequencing ends 3 residues short of the CDR3 end; the germline J gene provides the rest. The chain joins TRBV14 to TRBJ1-2; weak D call: TRBD1 (5 bases). V was cut by 4 bases and J by 6 bases, with 18 bases left in between. The CDR3 has 15 residues. Per the germline V gene, CDR1 is SGHDN and CDR2 is FVKESK. CDR3 bases read: TGTGCCAGCAGCCGAGATAGCTGGGGCGAGGATGGC. It translates to CASSRDSWGEDG. The whole CDR3 region reads CASSRDSWGEDGYTF.

Ten or more counts support this clone. Coverage ceases 3 residues before the CDR3 finishes, and the germline J gene fills in the end. The gene calls are TRBV4-1 and TRBJ2-1; D may be TRBD1 or TRBD2 (5 bases each). Looked up from germline, CDR1 is MGHRA and CDR2 is YSYEKL. The CDR3 covers 17 residues. The V end lost 2 bases, the J end lost 1 base, and 15 bases lay between the germline ends. The CDR3 bases that were read are TGCGCCAGCAGCCAATTAGGCAGGGAGAGGTCCTACAATGAG. It yields the protein CASSQLGRERSYNE. The entire CDR3 reads CASSQLGRERSYNEQFF.

Ten or more counts support this clone. Read data end 3 residues before the CDR3 end; the end is taken from the germline J gene. The chain recombines TRBV5-1 with TRBJ1-4, with 8 bases identical to TRBD1. The CDR3 runs 16 residues. V lost 3 bases to trimming and J lost 0 bases; unmatched junction nucleotides: 4. Germline assignment: CDR1 SGHRS and CDR2 YFSETQ. The CDR3 protein is CASSSQGAATNEKLFF. The sequenced part of the CDR3 DNA is TGCGCCAGCAGCTCCCAGGGGGCTGCAACTAATGAAAAA. Complete variable domain (other parts from reference TRBV5-1 and TRBJ1-4): KAGVTQTPRYLIKTRGQQVTLSCSPISGHRSVSWYQQTPGQGLQFLFEYFSETQRNKGNFPGRFSGRQFSNSRSEMNVSTLELGDSALYLCASSSQGAATNEKLFFGSGTQLSVL.

This clone was detected ten times or more. The read falls 3 residues short of the CDR3 end, and the missing part is taken from the germline J gene. The rearrangement links TRBV19 to TRBJ1-1, with TRBD1 matching 7 bases. V gave up 7 bases and J gave up 6 bases; unmatched junction bases: 8. In germline, CDR1 is LNHDA, CDR2 SQIVND (reference sequence). The CDR3 runs to 13 residues. The CDR3 reads CASKGGAWPEAFF. The DNA read from the CDR3 is TGTGCCAGTAAAGGGGGCGCTTGGCCTGAA.

This clone was recorded at least ten times. With the read ending 3 residues before the CDR3 end, the germline J gene is used to fill in that end. This chain links TRBV7-2 with TRBJ1-5, with D unresolved. The ends were cut back, 7 bases at V and 3 bases at J, with 7 bases in the middle. Germline V gene data show CDR1 as SGHTA and CDR2 as FQGNSA. This CDR3 region has 12 residues. The sequenced part of the CDR3 DNA is TGTGCCAGCACTATCGACAATCAGCCC. Translated: CASTIDNQP. The CDR3 in full is CASTIDNQPQHF.

The sample holds many counts of this clone. Read coverage stops 3 residues before the CDR3 terminus; the germline J gene supplies the remainder. The V and J genes are TRBV2 and TRBJ2-1, with a tentative D call TRBD1 (5 bases). V was pared by 6 bases and J by 4 bases, with 10 bases between. The CDR3 loop spans 13 amino acids. Germline V gene sequence: CDR1 SNHLY, CDR2 FYNNEI. The CDR3 loop reads CASRAQGYNEQFF. The DNA read from the CDR3 is TGTGCCAGCAGGGCTCAGGGTTACAATGAG. Complete variable domain (other parts from reference TRBV2 and TRBJ2-1): EPEVTQTPSHQVTQMGQEVILRCVPISNHLYFYWYRQILGQKVEFLVSFYNNEISEKSEIFDDQFSVERPDGSNFTLKIRSTKLEDSAMYFCASRAQGYNEQFFGPGTRLTVL.